The T cell receptor (beta chain) under discussion was sequenced for a study of cytomegalovirus exposure and HLA in healthy donors. The study ran its PCR with 60 Vbeta and 13 Jbeta primers. The repertoire was sequenced with immunoSEQ multiplex PCR; TCRdb's copy has only in-frame clones and lacks some. Its listing shows 190,000 or so clones. Trimming took 0 bases from V and 2 from J, leaving 12 bases between them. The CDR3 runs to 15 residues. The chain uses TRBV5-3 and TRBJ2-7; D perhaps matches TRBD1 (5 bases). TRBV5-3 falls under the ORF class, with uncertain function. The sequence was collected from a boy aged 5 to 17 in good health and CMV-seronegative. Source material: PBMCs. CDR3 sequence reads: CARSLDRQGPYEQYF. The DNA of the CDR3 is TGTGCCAGAAGCTTGGATCGCCAGGGTCCCTACGAGCAGTACTTC.